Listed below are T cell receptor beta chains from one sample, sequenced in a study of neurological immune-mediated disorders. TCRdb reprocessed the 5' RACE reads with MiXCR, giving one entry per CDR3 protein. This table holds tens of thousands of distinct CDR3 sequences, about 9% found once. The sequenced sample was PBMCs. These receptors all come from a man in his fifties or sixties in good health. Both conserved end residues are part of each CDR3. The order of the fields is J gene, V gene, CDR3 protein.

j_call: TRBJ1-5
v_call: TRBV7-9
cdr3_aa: CASSWGGNQPQHF

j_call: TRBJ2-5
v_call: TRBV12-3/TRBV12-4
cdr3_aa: CASSRGSGSQTQYF

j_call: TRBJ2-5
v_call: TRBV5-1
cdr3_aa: CASSPRVGQYQETQYF

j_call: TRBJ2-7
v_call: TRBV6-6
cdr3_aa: CASSYSGQSYEQYF

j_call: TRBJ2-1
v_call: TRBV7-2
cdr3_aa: CASSFSSGYNEQFF

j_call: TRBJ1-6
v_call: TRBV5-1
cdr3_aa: CASSYHGQLYNSPLHF

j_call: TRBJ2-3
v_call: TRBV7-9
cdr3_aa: CASSFQGARSADTQYF

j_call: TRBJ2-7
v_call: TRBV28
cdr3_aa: CASSLLKEMTSGRAPEQYF

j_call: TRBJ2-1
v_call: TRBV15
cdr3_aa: CATSRAQGGYNEQFF

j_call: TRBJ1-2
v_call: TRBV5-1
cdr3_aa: CASSLTFANYGYTF

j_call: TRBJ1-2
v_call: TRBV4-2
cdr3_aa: CASSQRTGNYGYTF

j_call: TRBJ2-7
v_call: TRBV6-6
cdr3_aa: CASATGDRSYEQYF

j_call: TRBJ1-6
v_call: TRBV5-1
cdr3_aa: CASSLELASRSPLHF

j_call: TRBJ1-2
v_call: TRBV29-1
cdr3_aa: CSVDSGGRGYTF

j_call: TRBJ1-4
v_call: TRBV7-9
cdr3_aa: CASSRVGQNEKLFF

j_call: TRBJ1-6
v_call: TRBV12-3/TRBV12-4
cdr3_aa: CASSSGQGRPLHF

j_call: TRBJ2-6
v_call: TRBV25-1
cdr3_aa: CASSESNFGANVLTF

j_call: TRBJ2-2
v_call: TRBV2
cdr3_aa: CASSVSGVNTGELFF

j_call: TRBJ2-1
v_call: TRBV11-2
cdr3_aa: CASSLVVGIWGNEQFF

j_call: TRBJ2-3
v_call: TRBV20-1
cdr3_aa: CSATTSGGTDTQYF

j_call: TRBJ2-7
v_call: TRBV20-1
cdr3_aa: CSARDASGGAREQYF

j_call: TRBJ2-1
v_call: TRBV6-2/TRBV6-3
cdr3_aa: CASSYLLLEQFF

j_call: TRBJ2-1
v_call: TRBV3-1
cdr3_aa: CASSQGRADEQFF

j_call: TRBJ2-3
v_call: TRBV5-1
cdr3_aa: CASSLEVGRADTQYF

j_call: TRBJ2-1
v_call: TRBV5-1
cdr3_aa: CASSQGLVRGNERFF

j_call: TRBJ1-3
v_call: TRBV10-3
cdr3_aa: CAISEFDTGDGNTIYF

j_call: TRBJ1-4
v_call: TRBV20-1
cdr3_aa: CSALDATNEKLFF

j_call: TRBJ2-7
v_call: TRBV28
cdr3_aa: CASSLGGINLYEQYF

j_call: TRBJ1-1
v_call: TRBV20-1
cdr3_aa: CSARDRMNTEAFF

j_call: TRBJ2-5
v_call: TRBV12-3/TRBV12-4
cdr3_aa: CASRATPGRLETQYF

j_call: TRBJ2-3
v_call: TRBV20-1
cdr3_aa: CSAIDGVASTDTQYF

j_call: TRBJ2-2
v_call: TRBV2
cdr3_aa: CASRSGTGELFF

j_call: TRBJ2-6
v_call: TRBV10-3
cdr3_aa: CAISESRDRGSGANVLTF

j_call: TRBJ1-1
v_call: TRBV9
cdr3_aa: CASSVEFSRVTEAFF

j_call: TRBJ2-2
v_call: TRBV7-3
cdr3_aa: CASSLDPPGVTGELFF